This T cell receptor delta chain stems from a study of gamma-delta T cells after stem cell transplantation. TCRdb re-called the RT-PCR reads through CATT. This sample has about 11,000 delta-chain clones; around 42% occur once, and the top ten carry around 2.8%. As to this clone: The junction shows a germline mismatch at one end, possibly a read error.

This CDR3 is built from 20 residues. Germline CDR1 and CDR2: TVYSNPD and GDNSRS (reference sequence). The source is a human donor. It is not recorded whose cells these are; they may come from a transplant donor. Sequenced input: gamma-delta T cells. The V gene is TRDV3, the J gene TRDJ1; TRDD3 agrees at 10 bases. DNA of the CDR3: TGTGCCTTTAGCGCAGTAGGAAGTAGTTTGTGGGGGATACAAACCGATAAACACATCTTT. Protein product: CAFSAVGSSLWGIQTDKHIF. The complete variable domain, with remaining parts taken from reference TRDV3 and TRDJ1, reads CDKVTQSSPDQTVASGSEVVLLCTYDTVYSNPDLFWYRIRPDYSFQFVFYGDNSRSEGADFTQGRFSVKHILTQKAFHLVISPVRTEDSATYYCAFSAVGSSLWGIQTDKHIFGKGTRVTVEP.